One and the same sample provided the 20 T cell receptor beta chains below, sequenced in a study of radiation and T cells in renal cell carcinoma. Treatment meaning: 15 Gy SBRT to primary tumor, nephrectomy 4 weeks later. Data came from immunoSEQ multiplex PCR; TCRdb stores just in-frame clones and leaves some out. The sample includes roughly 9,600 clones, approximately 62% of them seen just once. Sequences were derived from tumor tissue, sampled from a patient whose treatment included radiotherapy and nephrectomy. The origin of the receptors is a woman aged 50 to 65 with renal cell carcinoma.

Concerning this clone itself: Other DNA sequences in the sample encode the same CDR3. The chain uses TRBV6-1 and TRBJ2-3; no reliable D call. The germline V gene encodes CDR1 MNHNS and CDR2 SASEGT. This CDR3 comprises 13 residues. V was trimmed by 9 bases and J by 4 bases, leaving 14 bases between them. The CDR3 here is CASASQVPDTQYF. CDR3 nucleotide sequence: TGTGCCAGTGCCTCCCAGGTCCCAGATACGCAGTATTTT.

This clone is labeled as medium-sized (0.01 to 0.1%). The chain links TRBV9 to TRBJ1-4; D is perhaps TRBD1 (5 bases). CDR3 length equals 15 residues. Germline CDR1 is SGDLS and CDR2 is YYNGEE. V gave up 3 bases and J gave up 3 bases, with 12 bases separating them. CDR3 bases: TGTGCCAGCAGCGAAGACGGGGCCCCTAATGAAAAACTGTTTTTT. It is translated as CASSEDGAPNEKLFF.

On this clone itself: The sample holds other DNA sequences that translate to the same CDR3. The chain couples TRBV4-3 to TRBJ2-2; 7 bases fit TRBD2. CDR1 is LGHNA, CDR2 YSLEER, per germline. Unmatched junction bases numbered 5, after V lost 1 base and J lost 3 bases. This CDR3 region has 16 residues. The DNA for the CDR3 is TGCGCCAGCAGCCAAGGTGGGGGGAGGGACACCGGGGAGCTGTTTTTT. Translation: CASSQGGGRDTGELFF.

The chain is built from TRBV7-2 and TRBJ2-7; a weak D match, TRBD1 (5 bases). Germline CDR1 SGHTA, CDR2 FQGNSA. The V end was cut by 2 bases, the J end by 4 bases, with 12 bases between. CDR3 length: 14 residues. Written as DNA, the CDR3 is TGTGCCAGCAGCTTACAGACAGACGGGTACGAGCAGTACTTC. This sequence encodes CASSLQTDGYEQYF.

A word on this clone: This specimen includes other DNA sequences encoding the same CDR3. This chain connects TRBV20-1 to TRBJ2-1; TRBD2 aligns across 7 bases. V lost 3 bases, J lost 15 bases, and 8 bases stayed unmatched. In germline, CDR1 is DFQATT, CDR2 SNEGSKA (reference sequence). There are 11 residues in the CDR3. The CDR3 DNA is TGCAGTGCTAGCCAGCGGGGCAATGTGTTCTTC. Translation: CSASQRGNVFF.

The CDR3 bases are TGTGCCAGCAGCTTCGGACCCGGTGAAAAACTGTTTTTT. Translating it yields CASSFGPGEKLFF. This chain links TRBV7-2 with TRBJ1-4; D ambiguous. Trimming left V 3 bases short and J 7 bases short, with 9 bases between. CDR1 is SGHTA, CDR2 FQGNSA, per germline. The CDR3 extends over 13 amino acids.

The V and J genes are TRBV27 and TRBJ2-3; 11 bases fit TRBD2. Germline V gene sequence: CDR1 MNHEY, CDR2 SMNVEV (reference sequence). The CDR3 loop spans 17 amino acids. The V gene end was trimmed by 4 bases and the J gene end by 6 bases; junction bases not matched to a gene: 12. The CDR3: CASSSYYLAGGLDTQYF. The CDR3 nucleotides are TGTGCCAGCAGTTCCTATTATCTAGCGGGGGGCCTCGATACGCAGTATTTT.

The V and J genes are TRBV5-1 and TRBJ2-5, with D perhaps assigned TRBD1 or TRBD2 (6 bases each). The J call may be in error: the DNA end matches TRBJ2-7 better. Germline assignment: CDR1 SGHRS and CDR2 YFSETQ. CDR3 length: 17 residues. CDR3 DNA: TGCGCCAGCAGCGCGCGGCAAGTCGGGGGCGGCTTGGACGAGCAGTACTTC. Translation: CASSARQVGGGLDEQYF.

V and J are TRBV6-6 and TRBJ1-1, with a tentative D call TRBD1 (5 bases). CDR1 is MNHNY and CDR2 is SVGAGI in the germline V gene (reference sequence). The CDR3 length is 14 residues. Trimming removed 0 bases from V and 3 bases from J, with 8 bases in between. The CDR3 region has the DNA TGTGCCAGCAGTTACTCGGGGGAGGACACTGAAGCTTTCTTT. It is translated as CASSYSGEDTEAFF.

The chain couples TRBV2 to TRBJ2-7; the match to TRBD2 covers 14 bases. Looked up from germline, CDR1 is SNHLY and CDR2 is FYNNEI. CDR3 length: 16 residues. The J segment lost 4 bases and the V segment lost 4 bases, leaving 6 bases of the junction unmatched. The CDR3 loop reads CASSAPGLAGEYEQYF. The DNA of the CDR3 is TGTGCCAGCAGTGCCCCGGGACTAGCGGGAGAGTACGAGCAGTACTTC.

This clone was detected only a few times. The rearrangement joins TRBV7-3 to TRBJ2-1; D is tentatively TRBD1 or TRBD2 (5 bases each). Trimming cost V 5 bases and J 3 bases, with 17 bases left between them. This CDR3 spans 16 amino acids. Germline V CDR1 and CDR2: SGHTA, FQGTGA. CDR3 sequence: CASSRKGDGGYNEQFF. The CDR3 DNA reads TGTGCCAGCAGCAGAAAAGGGGACGGTGGCTACAATGAGCAGTTCTTC.

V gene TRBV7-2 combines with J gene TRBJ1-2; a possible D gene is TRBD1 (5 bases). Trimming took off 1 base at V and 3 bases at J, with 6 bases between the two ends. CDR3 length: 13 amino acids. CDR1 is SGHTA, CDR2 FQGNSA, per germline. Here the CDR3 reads CASSLGRDYGYTF. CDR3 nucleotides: TGTGCCAGCAGCTTAGGCAGGGACTATGGCTACACCTTC.

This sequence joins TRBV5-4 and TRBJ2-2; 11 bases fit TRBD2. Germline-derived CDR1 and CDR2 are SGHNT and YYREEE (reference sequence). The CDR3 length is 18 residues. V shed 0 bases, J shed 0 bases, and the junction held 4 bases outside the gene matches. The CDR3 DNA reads TGTGCCAGCAGCTTGGGGCTAGCGGGAGGCGCGAACACCGGGGAGCTGTTTTTT. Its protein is CASSLGLAGGANTGELFF.

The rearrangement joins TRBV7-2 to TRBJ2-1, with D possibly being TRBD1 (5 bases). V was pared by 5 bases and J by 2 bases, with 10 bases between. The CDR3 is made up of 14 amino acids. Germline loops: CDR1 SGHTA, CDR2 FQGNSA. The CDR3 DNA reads TGTGCCAGCAGCCCGGACAAAACCTACAATGAGCAGTTCTTC. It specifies CASSPDKTYNEQFF.

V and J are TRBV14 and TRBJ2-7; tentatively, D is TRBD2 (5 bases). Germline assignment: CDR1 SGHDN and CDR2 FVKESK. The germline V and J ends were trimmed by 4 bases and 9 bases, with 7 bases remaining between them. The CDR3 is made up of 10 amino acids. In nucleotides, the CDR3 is TGTGCCAGCAGCCCCCGGGGGCAGTACTTC. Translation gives CASSPRGQYF.

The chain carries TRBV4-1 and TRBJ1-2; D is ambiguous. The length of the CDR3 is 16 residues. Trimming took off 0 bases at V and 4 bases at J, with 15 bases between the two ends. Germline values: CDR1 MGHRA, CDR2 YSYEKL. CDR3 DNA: TGCGCCAGCAGCCAAGATCCGGGCCAGCCGCGCTATGGCTACACCTTC. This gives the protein CASSQDPGQPRYGYTF.

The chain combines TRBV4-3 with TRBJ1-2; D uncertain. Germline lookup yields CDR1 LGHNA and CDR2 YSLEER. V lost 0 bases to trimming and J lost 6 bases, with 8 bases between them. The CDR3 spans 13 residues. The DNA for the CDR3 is TGCGCCAGCAGCCAAGATGGCGGGGATGGCTACACCTTC. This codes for CASSQDGGDGYTF.

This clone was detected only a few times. CDR3 loop: CASSPGLAGGMQFF. The CDR3 DNA is TGTGCCAGCAGCCCCGGACTAGCGGGAGGTATGCAGTTCTTC. The chain is built from TRBV11-3 and TRBJ2-1; 14 bases align to TRBD2. Germline assignment: CDR1 SGHNT and CDR2 YENEEA. The CDR3 contains 14 residues. Germline trimming cut 5 bases from V and 12 bases from J; bases unmatched to any gene: 6.

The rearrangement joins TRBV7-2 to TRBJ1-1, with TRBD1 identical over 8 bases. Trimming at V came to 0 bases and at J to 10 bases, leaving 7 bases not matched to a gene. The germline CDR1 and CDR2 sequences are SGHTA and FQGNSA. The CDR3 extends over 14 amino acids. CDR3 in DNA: TGTGCCAGCAGCTTAGCAAGAGGACAGGGACGAGCTTTCTTT. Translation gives CASSLARGQGRAFF.

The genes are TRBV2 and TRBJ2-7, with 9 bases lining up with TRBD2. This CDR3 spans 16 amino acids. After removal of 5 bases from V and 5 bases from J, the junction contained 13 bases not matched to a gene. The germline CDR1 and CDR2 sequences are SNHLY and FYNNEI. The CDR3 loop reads CASSLTLSGGVDEQYF. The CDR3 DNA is TGTGCCAGCAGTCTAACACTTAGCGGGGGTGTCGACGAGCAGTACTTC.